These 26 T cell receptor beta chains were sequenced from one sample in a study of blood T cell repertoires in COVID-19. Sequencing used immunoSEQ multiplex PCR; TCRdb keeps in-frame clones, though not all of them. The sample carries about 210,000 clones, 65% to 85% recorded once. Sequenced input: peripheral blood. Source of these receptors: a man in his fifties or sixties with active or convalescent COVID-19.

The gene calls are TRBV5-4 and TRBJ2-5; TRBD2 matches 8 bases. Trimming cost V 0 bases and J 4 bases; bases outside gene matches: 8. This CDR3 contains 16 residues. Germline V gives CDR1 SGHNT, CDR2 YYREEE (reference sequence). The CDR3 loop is CASSLARGGSGETQYF. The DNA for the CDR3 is TGTGCCAGCAGCTTGGCCCGGGGGGGATCCGGAGAGACCCAGTACTTC. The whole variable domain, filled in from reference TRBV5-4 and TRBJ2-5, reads ETGVTQSPTHLIKTRGQQVTLRCSSQSGHNTVSWYQQALGQGPQFIFQYYREEENGRGNFPPRFSGLQFPNYSSELNVNALELDDSALYLCASSLARGGSGETQYFGPGTRLLVL.

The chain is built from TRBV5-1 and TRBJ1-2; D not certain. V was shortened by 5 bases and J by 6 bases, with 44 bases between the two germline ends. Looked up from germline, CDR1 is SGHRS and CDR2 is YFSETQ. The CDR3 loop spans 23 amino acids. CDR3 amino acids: CASSYHARSAGRELGFSGDGYTF. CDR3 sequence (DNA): TGCGCCAGCAGTTACCACGCAAGGAGTGCAGGACGGGAACTTGGGTTTTCAGGTGATGGCTACACCTTC. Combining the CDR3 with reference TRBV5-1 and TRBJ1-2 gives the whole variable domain KAGVTQTPRYLIKTRGQQVTLSCSPISGHRSVSWYQQTPGQGLQFLFEYFSETQRNKGNFPGRFSGRQFSNSRSEMNVSTLELGDSALYLCASSYHARSAGRELGFSGDGYTFGSGTRLTVV.

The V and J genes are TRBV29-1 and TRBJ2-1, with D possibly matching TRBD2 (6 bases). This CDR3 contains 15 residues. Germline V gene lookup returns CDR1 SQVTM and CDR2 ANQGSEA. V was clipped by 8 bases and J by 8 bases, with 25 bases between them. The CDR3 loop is CSCPPPGGSSDEQFF. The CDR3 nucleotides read TGCAGCTGTCCGCCCCCCGGGGGAAGTAGCGATGAGCAGTTCTTC.

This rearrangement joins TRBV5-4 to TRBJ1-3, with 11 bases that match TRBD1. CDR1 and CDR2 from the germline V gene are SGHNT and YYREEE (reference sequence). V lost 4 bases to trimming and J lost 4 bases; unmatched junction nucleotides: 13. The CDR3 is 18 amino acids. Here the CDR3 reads CASSPRTGGLAGGNTIYF. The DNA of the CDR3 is TGTGCCAGCAGCCCTCGGACAGGGGGCTTAGCGGGCGGAAACACCATATATTTT.

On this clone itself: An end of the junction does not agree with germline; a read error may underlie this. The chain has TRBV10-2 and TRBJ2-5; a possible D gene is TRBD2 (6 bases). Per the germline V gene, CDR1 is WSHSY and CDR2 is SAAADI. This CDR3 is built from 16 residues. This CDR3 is CASSPSLGTVRENQYF. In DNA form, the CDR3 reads TGCGCCAGCAGTCCTTCACTCGGGACGGTCCGGGAGAACCAGTACTTC.

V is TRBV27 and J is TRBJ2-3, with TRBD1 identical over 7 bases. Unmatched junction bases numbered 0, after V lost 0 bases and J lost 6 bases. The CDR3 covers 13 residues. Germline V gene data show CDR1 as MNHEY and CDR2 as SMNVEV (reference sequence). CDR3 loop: CASSLSQGDTQYF. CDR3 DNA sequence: TGTGCCAGCAGTTTATCACAGGGGGATACGCAGTATTTT.

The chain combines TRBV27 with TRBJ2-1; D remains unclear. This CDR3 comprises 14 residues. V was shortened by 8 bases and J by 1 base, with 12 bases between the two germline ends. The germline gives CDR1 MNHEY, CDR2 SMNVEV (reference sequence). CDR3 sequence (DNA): TGTGCCAGCCTCCTCGCGCCTTCCTACAATGAGCAGTTCTTC. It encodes CASLLAPSYNEQFF.

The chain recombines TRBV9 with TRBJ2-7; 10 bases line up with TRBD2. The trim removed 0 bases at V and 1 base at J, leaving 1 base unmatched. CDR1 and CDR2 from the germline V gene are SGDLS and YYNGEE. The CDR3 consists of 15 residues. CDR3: CASSVGSGGSYEQYF. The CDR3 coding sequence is TGTGCCAGCAGCGTAGGTAGCGGGGGGTCCTACGAGCAGTACTTC.

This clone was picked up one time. The CDR3 protein is CASSHERDANYGYTF. The CDR3 coding sequence is TGTGCCAGCAGCCATGAGCGAGACGCTAACTATGGCTACACCTTC. V and J are TRBV3-1 (or the pseudogene TRBV3-2) and TRBJ1-2; D unresolved. CDR1 LGHDT and CDR2 YNNKEL come from the germline V gene (reference sequence). The V end lost 3 bases, the J end lost 0 bases, and 11 bases lay between the germline ends. The CDR3 contains 15 residues.

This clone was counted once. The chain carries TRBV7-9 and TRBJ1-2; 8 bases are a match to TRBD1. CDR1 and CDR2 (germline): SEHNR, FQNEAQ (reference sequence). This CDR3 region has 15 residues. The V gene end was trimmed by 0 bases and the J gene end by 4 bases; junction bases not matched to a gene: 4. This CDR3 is CASSLAGDRTYGYTF. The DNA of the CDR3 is TGTGCCAGCAGCTTAGCCGGGGACAGGACCTATGGCTACACCTTC.

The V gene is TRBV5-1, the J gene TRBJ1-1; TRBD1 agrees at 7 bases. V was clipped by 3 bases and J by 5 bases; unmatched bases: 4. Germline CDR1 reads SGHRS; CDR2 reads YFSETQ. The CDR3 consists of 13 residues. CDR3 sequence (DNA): TGCGCCAGCAGCTATGGGGACAGAACTGAAGCTTTCTTT. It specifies CASSYGDRTEAFF.

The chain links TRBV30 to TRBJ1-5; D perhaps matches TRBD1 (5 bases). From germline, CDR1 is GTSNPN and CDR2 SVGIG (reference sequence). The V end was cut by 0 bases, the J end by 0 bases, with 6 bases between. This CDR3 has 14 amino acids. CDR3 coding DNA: TGTGCCTGGAGTGTAGGGGATAGCAATCAGCCCCAGCATTTT. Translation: CAWSVGDSNQPQHF.

CDR3 nucleotides: TGTGCCAGCAGCTTAGGGCGGACAGGGGGCCTCGGTGAGCAGTTCTTC. This encodes CASSLGRTGGLGEQFF. The chain has TRBV11-3 and TRBJ2-1; 11 bases are a match to TRBD1. Germline loops: CDR1 SGHNT, CDR2 YENEEA. The V segment lost 1 base and the J segment 9 bases; nucleotides outside the gene matches: 8. The CDR3 is 16 amino acids.

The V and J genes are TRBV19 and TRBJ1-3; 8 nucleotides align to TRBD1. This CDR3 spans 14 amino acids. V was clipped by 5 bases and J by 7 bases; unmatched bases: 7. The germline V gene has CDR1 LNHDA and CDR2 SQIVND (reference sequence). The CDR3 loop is CASSPRQGRNTIYF. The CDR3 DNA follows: TGTGCCAGTAGTCCGCGACAGGGGCGGAACACCATATATTTT.

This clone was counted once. The CDR3 is CSVGAGSYGYTF. CDR3 DNA: TGCAGCGTTGGAGCCGGGTCCTATGGCTACACCTTC. The gene calls are TRBV29-1 and TRBJ1-2; D unresolved. V was trimmed by 4 bases and J by 4 bases, leaving 10 bases between them. CDR1 and CDR2 from the germline V gene are SQVTM and ANQGSEA. The CDR3 is 12 amino acids.

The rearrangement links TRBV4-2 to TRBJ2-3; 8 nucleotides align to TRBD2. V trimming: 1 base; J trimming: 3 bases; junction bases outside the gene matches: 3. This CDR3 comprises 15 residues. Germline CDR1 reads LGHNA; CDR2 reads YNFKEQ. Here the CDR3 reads CASSQAGGGTDTQYF. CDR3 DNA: TGTGCCAGCAGCCAAGCGGGAGGGGGGACAGATACGCAGTATTTT.

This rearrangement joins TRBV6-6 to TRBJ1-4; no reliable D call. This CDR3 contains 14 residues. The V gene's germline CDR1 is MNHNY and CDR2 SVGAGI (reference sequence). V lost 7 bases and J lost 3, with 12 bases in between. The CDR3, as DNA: TGTGCCAGCACCGAGGGAATATCTAATGAAAAACTGTTTTTT. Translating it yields CASTEGISNEKLFF.

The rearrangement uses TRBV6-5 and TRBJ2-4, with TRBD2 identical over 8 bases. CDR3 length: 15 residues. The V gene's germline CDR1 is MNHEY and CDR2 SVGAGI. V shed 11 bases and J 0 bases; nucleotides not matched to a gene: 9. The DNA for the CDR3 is TGTGCCCCCACGGGGGGGGACATAGCCAAAAACATTCAGTACTTC. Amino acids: CAPTGGDIAKNIQYF.

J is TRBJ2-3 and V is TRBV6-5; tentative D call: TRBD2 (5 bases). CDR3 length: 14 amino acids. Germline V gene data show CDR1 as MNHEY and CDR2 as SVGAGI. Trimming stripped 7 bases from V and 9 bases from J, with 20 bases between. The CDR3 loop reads CASIPFGGGGTQYF. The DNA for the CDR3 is TGTGCCAGCATCCCGTTTGGAGGCGGCGGGACGCAGTATTTT.

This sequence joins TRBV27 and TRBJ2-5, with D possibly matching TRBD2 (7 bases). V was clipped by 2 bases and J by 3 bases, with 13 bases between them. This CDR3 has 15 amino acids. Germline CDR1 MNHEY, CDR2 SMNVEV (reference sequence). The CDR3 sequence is CASSLRLGGEETQYF. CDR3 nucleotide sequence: TGTGCCAGCAGTTTACGACTAGGGGGGGAAGAGACCCAGTACTTC.

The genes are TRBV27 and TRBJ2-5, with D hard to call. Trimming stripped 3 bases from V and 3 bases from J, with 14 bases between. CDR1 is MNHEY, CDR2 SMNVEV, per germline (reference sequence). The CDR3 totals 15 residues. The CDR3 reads CASSFWAREKETQYF. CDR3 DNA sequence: TGTGCCAGCAGTTTTTGGGCCAGAGAAAAAGAGACCCAGTACTTC.

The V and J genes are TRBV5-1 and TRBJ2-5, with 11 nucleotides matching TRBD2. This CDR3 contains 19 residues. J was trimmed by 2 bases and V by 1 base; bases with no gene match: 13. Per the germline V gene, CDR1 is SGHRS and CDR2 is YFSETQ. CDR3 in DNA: TGCGCCAGCAGCTTGTCCCCTAAGCTAGCGGGAGGCCGACAAGAGACCCAGTACTTC. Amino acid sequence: CASSLSPKLAGGRQETQYF. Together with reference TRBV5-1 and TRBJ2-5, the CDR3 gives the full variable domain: KAGVTQTPRYLIKTRGQQVTLSCSPISGHRSVSWYQQTPGQGLQFLFEYFSETQRNKGNFPGRFSGRQFSNSRSEMNVSTLELGDSALYLCASSLSPKLAGGRQETQYFGPGTRLLVL.

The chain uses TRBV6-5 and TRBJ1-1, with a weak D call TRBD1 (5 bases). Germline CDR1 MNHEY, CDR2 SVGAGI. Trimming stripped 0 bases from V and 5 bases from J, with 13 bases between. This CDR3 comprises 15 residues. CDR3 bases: TGTGCCAGCAGTTACTCGAAGGGGTTTGGGACTGAAGCTTTCTTT. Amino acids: CASSYSKGFGTEAFF.

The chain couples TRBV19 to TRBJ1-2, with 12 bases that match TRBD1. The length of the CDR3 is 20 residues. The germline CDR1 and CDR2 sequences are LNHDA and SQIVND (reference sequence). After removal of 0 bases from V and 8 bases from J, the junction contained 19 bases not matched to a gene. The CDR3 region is CASSIDGRGFRGQGATGYTF. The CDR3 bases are TGTGCCAGTAGTATAGACGGTCGGGGGTTTCGGGGACAGGGGGCGACGGGCTACACCTTC.

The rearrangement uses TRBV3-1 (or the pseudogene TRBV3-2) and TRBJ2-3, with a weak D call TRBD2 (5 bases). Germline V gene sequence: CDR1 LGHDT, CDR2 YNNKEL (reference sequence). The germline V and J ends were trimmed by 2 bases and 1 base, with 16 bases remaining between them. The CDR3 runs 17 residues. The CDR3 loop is CASSQLRGGKGTDTQYF. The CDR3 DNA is TGTGCCAGCAGCCAACTCCGGGGTGGAAAGGGCACAGATACGCAGTATTTT.

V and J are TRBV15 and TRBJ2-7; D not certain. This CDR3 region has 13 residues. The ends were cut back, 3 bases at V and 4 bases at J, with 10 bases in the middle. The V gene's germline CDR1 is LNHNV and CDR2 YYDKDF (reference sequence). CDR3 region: CATSRDSLYEQYF. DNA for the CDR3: TGTGCCACCAGCAGGGATAGCCTATACGAGCAGTACTTC. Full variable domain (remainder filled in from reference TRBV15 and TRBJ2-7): DAMVIQNPRYQVTQFGKPVTLSCSQTLNHNVMYWYQQKSSQAPKLLFHYYDKDFNNEADTPDNFQSRRPNTSFCFLDIRSPGLGDTAMYLCATSRDSLYEQYFGPGTRLTVT.